This is a list of T cell receptor beta chains from one sample in a study of technical replicates of blood from a few donors. Assay: immunoSEQ multiplex PCR; the TCRdb copy retains only in-frame clones and omits some. Of about 82,000 clones in the sample, under 96% were seen once. Sequenced input: T cells isolated from PBMCs. Source of these receptors: a human donor in good health. CDR3s include the opening cysteine and the closing phenylalanine or tryptophan. Each record gives: V gene, clone size, D gene, J gene, CDR3 DNA, CDR3 protein. D genes are given only for firm matches. Clone size is shown for a subset of rows, as once, few, many or a class of expanded clone.

TRBV7-2,.,.,TRBJ2-7,TGTGCCAGCAGCTACGCAGTCACCAGCGATGACGAGCAGTACTTC,CASSYAVTSDDEQYF
TRBV2,.,TRBD2,TRBJ2-3,TGTGCCAGCAGTGAACGGGCTAGCGGAACCACAGATACGCAGTATTTT,CASSERASGTTDTQYF
TRBV28,.,TRBD1,TRBJ2-7,TGTGCCAGCAGTACATATATGGGGACAGGGGACGACGAGCAGTACTTC,CASSTYMGTGDDEQYF
TRBV4-3,once,.,TRBJ2-7,TGCGCCAGCAGCCCCTTTAAGTCAGGGCCTTTCTCCTACGAGCAGTACTTC,CASSPFKSGPFSYEQYF
TRBV6-4,.,TRBD2,TRBJ2-1,TGTGCCAGCAGTGCGGGAGGAGGGGCAAAGTTCTTC,CASSAGGGAKFF
TRBV2,once,.,TRBJ1-4,TGTGCCAGCAGTGGGCCCCCACAGGCATATAATGAAAAACTGTTTTTT,CASSGPPQAYNEKLFF
TRBV4-1,.,.,TRBJ2-5,TGCGCCAGCAGCCAAGATTTAACTAGCTCGGGGTTAGAAGAGACCCAGTACTTC,CASSQDLTSSGLEETQYF
TRBV10-2,.,TRBD2,TRBJ2-3,TGCGCCAGCTCGTGGACTAGTTCAGATACGCAGTATTTT,CASSWTSSDTQYF
TRBV7-8,.,.,TRBJ2-7,TGTGCCAGCAGCGGAGGATCAAATCCCTACGAGCAGTACTTC,CASSGGSNPYEQYF
TRBV19,.,TRBD1,TRBJ1-2,TGTGCCAGTAGTATAGATCGGGGAACAGGGGGCGGCTACACCTTC,CASSIDRGTGGGYTF
TRBV29-1,once,TRBD2,TRBJ2-1,TGCAGCGTTGAGAGCGGGAGCACGAACAATGAGCAGTTCTTC,CSVESGSTNNEQFF
TRBV19,.,.,TRBJ1-1,TGTGCCAGTAAGATCGGCAGGGCAAACACTGAAGCTTTCTTT,CASKIGRANTEAFF
TRBV27,.,TRBD2,TRBJ2-1,TGTGCCAGCAGTTTCCTCGGGACTATCAATGAGCAGTTCTTC,CASSFLGTINEQFF
TRBV4-1,once,.,TRBJ1-5,TGCGCCAGCAGCCAAGACAGTGGGCCGAATCAGCCCCAGCATTTT,CASSQDSGPNQPQHF
TRBV28,.,TRBD2,TRBJ2-5,TGTGCCTTGGGGGGCGGGAGGCTGCGGGAGACCCAGTACTTC,CALGGGRLRETQYF